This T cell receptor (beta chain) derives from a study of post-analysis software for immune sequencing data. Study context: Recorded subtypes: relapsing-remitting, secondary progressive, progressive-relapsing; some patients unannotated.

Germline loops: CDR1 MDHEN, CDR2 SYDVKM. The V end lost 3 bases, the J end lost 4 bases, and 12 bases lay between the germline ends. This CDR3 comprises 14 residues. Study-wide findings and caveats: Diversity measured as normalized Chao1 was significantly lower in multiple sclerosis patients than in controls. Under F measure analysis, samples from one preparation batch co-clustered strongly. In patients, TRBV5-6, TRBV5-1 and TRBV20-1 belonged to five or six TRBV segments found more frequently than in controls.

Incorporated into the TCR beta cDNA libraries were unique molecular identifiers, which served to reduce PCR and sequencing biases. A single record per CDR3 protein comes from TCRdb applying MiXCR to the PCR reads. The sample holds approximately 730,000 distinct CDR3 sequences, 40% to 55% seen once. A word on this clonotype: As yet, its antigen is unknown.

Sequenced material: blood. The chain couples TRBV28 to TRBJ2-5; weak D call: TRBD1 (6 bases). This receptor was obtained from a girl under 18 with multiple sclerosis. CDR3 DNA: TGTGCCAGCAGTTTTTCGACAGGTTCAGAGACCCAGTACTTC. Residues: CASSFSTGSETQYF. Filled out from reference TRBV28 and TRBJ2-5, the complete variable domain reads DVKVTQSSRYLVKRTGEKVFLECVQDMDHENMFWYRQDPGLGLRLIYFSYDVKMKEKGDIPEGYSVSREKKERFSLILESASTNQTSMYLCASSFSTGSETQYFGPGTRLLVL.